The 26 T cell receptor beta chains reported below all come from one sample, sequenced in a study of T cell responses to AZD1222 COVID-19 vaccine. Assay used: immunoSEQ multiplex PCR; TCRdb lists only in-frame clones, some missing. The sample lists 90,000 to 150,000 clones, around 87% occurring once. The sample consisted of peripheral blood, taken on day 0 of AZD1222 vaccination. These receptor sequences come from an adult in good health.

V gene TRBV29-1 combines with J gene TRBJ1-6, with a tentative D call TRBD1 (5 bases). Trimming shortened V by 7 bases and J by 9 bases, and 19 bases separated the two germline ends. The CDR3 covers 14 residues. The germline V gene encodes CDR1 SQVTM and CDR2 ANQGSEA. The CDR3 loop reads CSAQTSGTGSPLHF. CDR3 in DNA: TGCAGCGCCCAAACCTCAGGGACTGGTTCACCCCTCCACTTT.

The chain combines TRBV5-1 with TRBJ2-7; no clear D. The CDR3 runs to 14 residues. Germline CDR1 SGHRS, CDR2 YFSETQ. Trimming cost V 2 bases and J 4 bases, with 13 bases left between them. DNA for the CDR3: TGCGCCAGCAGCTTCTCCCAGACGGTTTACGAGCAGTACTTC. This translates into CASSFSQTVYEQYF.

The rearrangement links TRBV11-3 to TRBJ1-1; D ambiguous. CDR1 is SGHNT and CDR2 is YENEEA in the germline V gene. Trimming stripped 0 bases from V and 2 bases from J, with 4 bases between. The CDR3 contains 13 residues. The CDR3 loop reads CASSLEGNTEAFF. As DNA, the CDR3 is TGTGCCAGCAGCTTAGAGGGTAACACTGAAGCTTTCTTT.

The chain recombines TRBV5-1 with TRBJ1-4; no clear D. Germline-derived CDR1 and CDR2 are SGHRS and YFSETQ. V lost 3 bases to trimming and J lost 0 bases, with 12 bases between them. The CDR3 covers 16 residues. CDR3 bases: TGCGCCAGCAGCTCCAACCTGGGTGCAACTAATGAAAAACTGTTTTTT. Translation gives CASSSNLGATNEKLFF.

This chain uses TRBV12-5 with TRBJ1-1; D perhaps matches TRBD1 (5 bases). Trimming cost V 6 bases and J 7 bases, with 15 bases left between them. Germline V lookup: CDR1 LGHNT, CDR2 FRNRAP. The CDR3 covers 13 residues. The CDR3 nucleotides are TGTGCTAGTGGCCGATCAGGGAGGGATGAAGCTTTCTTT. Translation: CASGRSGRDEAFF. The whole variable domain, remainder taken from reference TRBV12-5 and TRBJ1-1, is DARVTQTPRHKVTEMGQEVTMRCQPILGHNTVFWYRQTMMQGLELLAYFRNRAPLDDSGMPKDRFSAEMPDATLATLKIQPSEPRDSAVYFCASGRSGRDEAFFGQGTRLTVV.

This clone was seen only once. The chain is built from TRBV29-1 and TRBJ1-1, with D tentatively TRBD1 (5 bases). Germline CDR1 SQVTM, CDR2 ANQGSEA. This CDR3 is built from 14 residues. Trimming removed 7 bases from V and 0 bases from J, with 15 bases in between. In nucleotides, the CDR3 is TGCAGCGGGAGGGACCCGCTCATGAACACTGAAGCTTTCTTT. Translation gives CSGRDPLMNTEAFF.

The chain couples TRBV12-5 to TRBJ1-5, with D unclear. V lost 6 bases to trimming and J lost 4 bases, with 4 bases between them. The germline V gene has CDR1 LGHNT and CDR2 FRNRAP. This CDR3 is 11 amino acids long. CDR3 sequence reads: CASGFNQPQHF. The CDR3 coding sequence is TGTGCTAGTGGCTTTAATCAGCCCCAGCATTTT. The whole variable domain, filled in from reference TRBV12-5 and TRBJ1-5, reads DARVTQTPRHKVTEMGQEVTMRCQPILGHNTVFWYRQTMMQGLELLAYFRNRAPLDDSGMPKDRFSAEMPDATLATLKIQPSEPRDSAVYFCASGFNQPQHFGDGTRLSIL.

This CDR3 is CASSEVDSRAFF. The CDR3 coding sequence is TGTGCCAGCAGTGAAGTGGACAGTCGTGCTTTCTTT. The chain carries TRBV6-1 and TRBJ1-1, with D perhaps TRBD1 (6 bases). V dropped 1 base and J dropped 11 bases, with 11 bases sitting between them. This CDR3 contains 12 residues. In germline, CDR1 is MNHNS, CDR2 SASEGT.

The chain couples TRBV10-3 to TRBJ1-5; the match to TRBD1 covers 7 bases. V lost 3 bases and J lost 4; bases outside the gene matches: 3. The CDR3 is 14 amino acids. In germline, CDR1 is ENHRY, CDR2 SYGVKD. The CDR3 coding sequence is TGTGCCATCAGTGACGGGACAGCGAATCAGCCCCAGCATTTT. This translates into CAISDGTANQPQHF.

This CDR3 is CASKYNEKLFF. The CDR3 DNA sequence: TGTGCCAGCAAATATAATGAAAAACTGTTTTTT. The gene calls are TRBV2 and TRBJ1-4, with D uncertain. Germline V gene data show CDR1 as SNHLY and CDR2 as FYNNEI. The V end lost 7 bases, the J end lost 4 bases, and 4 bases lay between the germline ends. The CDR3 is made up of 11 amino acids.

The chain links TRBV10-3 to TRBJ1-2; tentative D call: TRBD1 (5 bases). This CDR3 region has 15 residues. V shed 6 bases and J shed 1 base, with 15 bases lying between them. Germline CDR1 is ENHRY and CDR2 is SYGVKD. The CDR3 nucleotides are TGTGCCATCAGGGACGACGGGGGATTTAACTATGGCTACACCTTC. Protein: CAIRDDGGFNYGYTF.

The CDR3 loop is CASSLAGTTDTQYF. The CDR3 DNA reads as TGTGCCAGCAGCTTAGCGGGGACCACAGATACGCAGTATTTT. The chain carries TRBV7-9 and TRBJ2-3; D may match TRBD1 or TRBD2 (5 bases each). This CDR3 contains 14 residues. Germline V gives CDR1 SEHNR, CDR2 FQNEAQ (reference sequence). V lost 0 bases and J 2 bases, leaving 6 bases between the germline ends.

The J gene is TRBJ1-1, the V gene TRBV15, with D uncertain. The germline V gene has CDR1 LNHNV and CDR2 YYDKDF (reference sequence). The V end was cut by 3 bases, the J end by 0 bases, with 5 bases between. The CDR3 has 13 residues. CDR3 protein: CATSRRLNTEAFF. CDR3 bases: TGTGCCACCAGCAGGAGGCTGAACACTGAAGCTTTCTTT.

The chain links TRBV6-5 to TRBJ1-5, with D possibly being TRBD1 (6 bases). The CDR3 has 15 residues. The V end lost 2 bases, the J end lost 1 base, and 9 bases lay between the germline ends. In germline, CDR1 is MNHEY, CDR2 SVGAGI. The CDR3 protein is CASSYGGASNQPQHF. As DNA, the CDR3 is TGTGCCAGCAGTTACGGGGGGGCGAGCAATCAGCCCCAGCATTTT.

This clone occurred once. In DNA, the CDR3 is TGTGCCAGCAGCCCGCGTGGTGCAGGGACCAACTATGGCTACACCTTC. Protein product: CASSPRGAGTNYGYTF. The chain combines TRBV7-8 with TRBJ1-2; TRBD1 might be the D (5 bases). This CDR3 is 16 amino acids long. V was trimmed by 5 bases and J by 2 bases, leaving 18 bases between them. CDR1 is SGHVS, CDR2 FQNEAQ, per germline.

J is TRBJ1-4 and V is TRBV7-9; 7 bases align to TRBD1. The CDR3 extends over 19 amino acids. J gave up 0 bases and V 5 bases, and 15 bases lay outside the gene matches. CDR1 is SEHNR, CDR2 FQNEAQ, per germline (reference sequence). CDR3 loop: CASSQGVRVDPATNEKLFF. The CDR3 DNA reads as TGTGCCAGCAGCCAGGGGGTCAGGGTGGACCCTGCAACTAATGAAAAACTGTTTTTT.

The V gene is TRBV10-2, the J gene TRBJ2-2; D call uncertain. Germline CDR1 reads WSHSY; CDR2 reads SAAADI. The V end lost 4 bases, the J end lost 0 bases, and 15 bases lay between the germline ends. The CDR3 has 17 residues. The CDR3 protein is CASSGSLVSANTGELFF. CDR3 bases: TGCGCCAGCAGTGGGTCTCTCGTGAGCGCGAACACCGGGGAGCTGTTTTTT.

The rearrangement links TRBV4-1 to TRBJ1-2, with a possible D match to TRBD1 (5 bases). CDR3 length: 13 residues. Per germline, CDR1 MGHRA and CDR2 YSYEKL. With 1 base removed from V and 4 bases from J, the gap between germline ends came to 7 bases. This CDR3 is CASSQGGSYGYTF. In DNA form, the CDR3 reads TGCGCCAGCAGCCAAGGGGGCAGCTATGGCTACACCTTC.

The chain couples TRBV18 to TRBJ1-1; D gene uncertain. Germline V gives CDR1 KGHSH, CDR2 LQKENI. The CDR3 extends over 15 amino acids. Trimming removed 1 base from V and 5 bases from J, with 14 bases in between. In DNA, the CDR3 is TGTGCCAGCTCACCACGCCTGGGTAGAGAAACTGAAGCTTTCTTT. Its protein product is CASSPRLGRETEAFF.

The chain recombines TRBV24-1 with TRBJ2-1; TRBD1 matches 7 bases. Germline V lookup: CDR1 KGHDR, CDR2 SFDVKD. The CDR3 runs to 14 residues. V lost 6 bases and J lost 6; bases outside the gene matches: 7. The CDR3 reads CATSNRDRSNEQFF. DNA of the CDR3: TGTGCCACCAGTAACCGGGACAGAAGCAATGAGCAGTTCTTC.

This clone was observed a single time. The V and J genes are TRBV4-1 and TRBJ2-1; the D gene is possibly TRBD1 (5 bases). Per germline, CDR1 MGHRA and CDR2 YSYEKL. The CDR3 runs to 15 residues. Trimming shortened V by 8 bases and J by 7 bases, and 21 bases separated the two germline ends. The CDR3 here is CASGPGPFAENEQFF. As DNA, the CDR3 is TGCGCCAGCGGGCCAGGGCCCTTCGCGGAGAATGAGCAGTTCTTC.

The V and J genes are TRBV19 and TRBJ2-3; 10 bases are shared with TRBD1. This CDR3 has 16 residues. The germline CDR1 and CDR2 sequences are LNHDA and SQIVND (reference sequence). After removal of 1 base from V and 1 base from J, the junction contained 2 bases not matched to a gene. CDR3 in DNA: TGTGCCAGTAGTATAGTTGGGACAGGGGGCACAGATACGCAGTATTTT. Amino acid sequence: CASSIVGTGGTDTQYF.

Here the CDR3 reads CASSQEGSGQGMYGYTF. CDR3 coding DNA: TGTGCCAGCAGCCAAGAGGGTAGCGGACAGGGAATGTACGGCTACACCTTC. V gene TRBV4-2 combines with J gene TRBJ1-2; TRBD1 aligns across 8 bases. J gave up 8 bases and V 0 bases, and 14 bases lay outside the gene matches. Germline CDR1 is LGHNA and CDR2 is YNFKEQ. The CDR3 covers 17 residues.

This clone occurred a few times. This chain joins TRBV5-1 and TRBJ2-3; TRBD1 matches at 7 bases. There are 17 residues in the CDR3. J was trimmed by 1 base and V by 3 bases; bases with no gene match: 11. CDR1 is SGHRS, CDR2 YFSETQ, per germline. The CDR3 reads CASSSLRGGYRTDTQYF. The DNA for the CDR3 is TGCGCCAGCAGCTCCTTGCGAGGGGGCTACCGCACAGATACGCAGTATTTT.

This clone appeared a single time. The chain is built from TRBV7-3 and TRBJ2-2, with 8 bases lining up with TRBD2. The CDR3 sequence is 16 residues long. Germline CDR1 is SGHTA and CDR2 is FQGTGA. Losses at the gene ends were 1 base for V and 1 base for J; bases not matched to a gene: 2. The CDR3 DNA reads as TGTGCCAGCAGCTTAATGAGCGGGGGGAACACCGGGGAGCTGTTTTTT. This translates into CASSLMSGGNTGELFF.

The rearrangement links TRBV2 to TRBJ1-1, with D possibly TRBD1 on 6 matching bases. The germline V gene has CDR1 SNHLY and CDR2 FYNNEI. The CDR3 is 14 amino acids. The V gene lost 5 bases and the J gene lost 1 base, with 11 bases spanning the gap. The CDR3 DNA follows: TGTGCCAGCAGTAAGGGACAAAAGAACACTGAAGCTTTCTTT. This encodes CASSKGQKNTEAFF.